This entry is about one TCR beta chain. Under the authors' procedure: The assay estimated nucleated cells by amplifying reference gene primers. Data came from immunoSEQ multiplex PCR; TCRdb stores just in-frame clones and leaves some out. V, J and clone size derive from that table, while D and trimming were established from the DNA sequence. The sample lists around 28,000 clones; 85% to 90% were seen once. This sample is part of a study of blood T cell repertoires in COVID-19. Study context: The United States, Italy and Spain were the sources of the acute and convalescent COVID-19 samples. T cells, B-cell-depleted T cells, or PBMCs supplied cDNA or gDNA.

The germline V gene encodes CDR1 MNHEY and CDR2 SVGAGI. The CDR3 runs 15 residues. V lost 6 bases to trimming and J lost 0 bases, with 12 bases between them. The chain employs TRBV6-5 and TRBJ1-5; TRBD1 might be the D (5 bases). The material sequenced was peripheral blood. The receptor comes from a man at least 80 years old with acute or convalescent COVID-19. As DNA, the CDR3 is TGTGCCAGCAGGGGAACAGGATATAGCAATCAGCCCCAGCATTTT. Its translation is CASRGTGYSNQPQHF.